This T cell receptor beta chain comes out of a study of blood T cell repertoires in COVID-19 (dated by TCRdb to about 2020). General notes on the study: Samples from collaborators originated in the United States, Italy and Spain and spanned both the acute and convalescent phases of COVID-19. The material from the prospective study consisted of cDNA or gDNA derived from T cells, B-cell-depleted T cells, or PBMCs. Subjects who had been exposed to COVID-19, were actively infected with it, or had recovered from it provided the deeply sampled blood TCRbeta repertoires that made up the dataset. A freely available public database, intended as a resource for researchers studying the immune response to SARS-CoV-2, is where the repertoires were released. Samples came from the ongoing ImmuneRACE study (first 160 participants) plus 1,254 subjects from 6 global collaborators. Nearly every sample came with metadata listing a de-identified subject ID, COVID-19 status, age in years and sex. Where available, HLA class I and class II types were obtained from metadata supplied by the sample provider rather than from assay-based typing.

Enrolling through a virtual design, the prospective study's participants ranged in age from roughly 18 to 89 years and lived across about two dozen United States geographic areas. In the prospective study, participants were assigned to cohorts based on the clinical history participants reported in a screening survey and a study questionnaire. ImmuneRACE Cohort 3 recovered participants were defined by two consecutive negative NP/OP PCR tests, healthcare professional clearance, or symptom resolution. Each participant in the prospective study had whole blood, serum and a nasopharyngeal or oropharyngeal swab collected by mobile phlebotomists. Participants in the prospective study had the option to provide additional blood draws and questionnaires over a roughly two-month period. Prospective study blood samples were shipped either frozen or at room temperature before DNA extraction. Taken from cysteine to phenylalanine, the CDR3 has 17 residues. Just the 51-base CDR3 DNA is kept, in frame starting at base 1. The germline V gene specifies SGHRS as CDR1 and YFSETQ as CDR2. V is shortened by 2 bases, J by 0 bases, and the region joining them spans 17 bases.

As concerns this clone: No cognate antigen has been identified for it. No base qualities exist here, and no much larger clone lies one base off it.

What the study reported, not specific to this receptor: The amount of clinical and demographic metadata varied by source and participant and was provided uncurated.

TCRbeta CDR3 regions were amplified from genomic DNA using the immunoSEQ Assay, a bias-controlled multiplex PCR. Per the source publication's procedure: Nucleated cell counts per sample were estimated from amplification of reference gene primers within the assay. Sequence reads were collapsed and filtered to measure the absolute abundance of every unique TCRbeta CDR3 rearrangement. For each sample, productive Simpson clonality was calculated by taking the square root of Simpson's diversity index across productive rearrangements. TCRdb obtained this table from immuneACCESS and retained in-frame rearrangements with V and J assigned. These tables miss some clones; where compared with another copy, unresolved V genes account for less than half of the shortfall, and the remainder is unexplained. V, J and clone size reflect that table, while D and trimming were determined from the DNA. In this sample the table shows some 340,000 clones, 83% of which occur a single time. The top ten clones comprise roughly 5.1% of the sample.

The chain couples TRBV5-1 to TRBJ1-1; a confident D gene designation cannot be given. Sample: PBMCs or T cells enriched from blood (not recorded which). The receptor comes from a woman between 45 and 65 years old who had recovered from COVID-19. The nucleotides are TGCGCCAGCAGCTTATCCCCCCAACAGATACTGAACACTGAAGCTTTCTTT. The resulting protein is CASSLSPQQILNTEAFF.